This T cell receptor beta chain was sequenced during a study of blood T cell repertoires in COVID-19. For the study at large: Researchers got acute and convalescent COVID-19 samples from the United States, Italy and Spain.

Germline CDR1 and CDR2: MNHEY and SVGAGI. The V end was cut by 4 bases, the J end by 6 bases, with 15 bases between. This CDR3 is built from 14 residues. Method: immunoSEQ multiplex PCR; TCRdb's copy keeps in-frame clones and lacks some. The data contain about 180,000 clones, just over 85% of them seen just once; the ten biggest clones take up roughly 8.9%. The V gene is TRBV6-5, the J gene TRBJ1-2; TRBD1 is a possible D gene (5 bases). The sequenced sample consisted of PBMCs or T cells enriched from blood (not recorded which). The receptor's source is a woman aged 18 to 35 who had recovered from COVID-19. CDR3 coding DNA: TGTGCCAGCAGTTCATCTCCGGCAGGGCATGGCTACACCTTC. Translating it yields CASSSSPAGHGYTF.